This TCR beta chain was found in a study of naive and memory T cell subsets. Study findings and constraints: TCR counts from RNA may reflect activation-linked expression changes. A few larger clonotypes appeared in naive repertoires, especially CD8, possibly memory cells re-expressing CD45RA. From naive to CM, EM and EMRA, diversity decreased and Gini increased.

Trimming removed 2 bases from V and 0 bases from J, with 9 bases in between. The CDR3 runs 15 residues. The germline CDR1 and CDR2 sequences are SEHNR and FQNEAQ (reference sequence). An equimolar mix of two oligonucleotides served as the beta constant-region primer for TRBC1 and TRBC2. Ligated cDNA was amplified by four rounds of PCR with nested alpha and beta constant-region primers and SP2. MiXCR, run by TCRdb on the UMI-ligation and nested PCR reads, gives a single entry per CDR3 protein. The sample records some 150,000 distinct CDR3 sequences, 15% to 20% being singletons. With respect to this clonotype: Its antigen is undetermined.

Sequenced input: naive CD4+ T cells from blood. V and J are TRBV7-9 and TRBJ2-3; D possibly corresponds to TRBD1 (5 bases). The clonotype comes from a human donor in good health. In DNA, the CDR3 is TGTGCCAGCAGCTTACAGGGTTCTAGCACAGATACGCAGTATTTT. The encoded protein is CASSLQGSSTDTQYF. The full variable domain, its missing parts supplied by reference TRBV7-9 and TRBJ2-3, is DTGVSQNPRHKITKRGQNVTFRCDPISEHNRLYWYRQTLGQGPEFLTYFQNEAQLEKSRLLSDRFSAERPKGSFSTLEIQRTEQGDSAMYLCASSLQGSSTDTQYFGPGTRLTVL.